One sample yielded the 27 T cell receptor beta chains listed below, sequenced in a study of blood T cell repertoires in COVID-19. TCRdb's table, derived via immunoSEQ multiplex PCR, lists solely in-frame clones and lacks some. Among over 150,000 clones listed, around 80% were seen once. The sample comprised peripheral blood. These receptors originate from a human donor in a cohort sampled during active COVID-19.

The genes are TRBV29-1 and TRBJ2-3, with a possible D match to TRBD2 (5 bases). Trimming took 7 bases from V and 5 from J, leaving 13 bases between them. Germline V gene data show CDR1 as SQVTM and CDR2 as ANQGSEA. There are 12 residues in the CDR3. CDR3 amino acids: CSARLIQDTQYF. The CDR3 region has the DNA TGCAGCGCCAGACTAATCCAAGATACGCAGTATTTT.

The V and J genes are TRBV3-1 (or the pseudogene TRBV3-2) and TRBJ1-1, with D possibly TRBD1 on 6 matching bases. Germline assignment: CDR1 LGHDT and CDR2 YNNKEL (reference sequence). There are 13 residues in the CDR3. V lost 3 bases, J lost 6 bases, and 11 bases lay in between. The CDR3 DNA reads TGTGCCAGCAGCCAGGGCAGGGGCGCTGAAGCTTTCTTT. Translating it yields CASSQGRGAEAFF.

The CDR3 nucleotides read TGTGCCAGCAGGCGAACTAGCGGGCAAGCCTACGAGCAGTACTTC. Protein product: CASRRTSGQAYEQYF. V usage is TRBV28 and J usage is TRBJ2-7; 9 bases line up with TRBD2. Trimming cost V 6 bases and J 2 bases; bases outside gene matches: 8. The CDR3 totals 15 residues. The germline V gene encodes CDR1 MDHEN and CDR2 SYDVKM.

The chain joins TRBV12-3 or TRBV12-4 to TRBJ2-1; D remains ambiguous. This CDR3 is 13 amino acids long. The ends were cut back, 3 bases at V and 4 bases at J, with 7 bases in the middle. Here the CDR3 reads CASSLTGYNEQFF. CDR3 sequence (DNA): TGTGCCAGCAGTTTGACTGGTTACAATGAGCAGTTCTTC.

This sequence joins TRBV12-3 or TRBV12-4 and TRBJ1-2, with no clear D. The CDR3 runs to 12 residues. V lost 5 bases to trimming and J lost 7 bases, with 11 bases between them. The CDR3 sequence is CASSTRAGGYTF. The CDR3 nucleotides read TGTGCCAGCAGTACCCGCGCCGGTGGCTACACCTTC.

This clone occurred once. The chain recombines TRBV27 with TRBJ1-1; TRBD1 matches at 7 bases. This CDR3 is built from 13 residues. J gave up 5 bases and V 5 bases, and 5 bases lay outside the gene matches. Germline V gives CDR1 MNHEY, CDR2 SMNVEV (reference sequence). Written as DNA, the CDR3 is TGTGCCAGCAGTATTACAGGGGATACTGAAGCTTTCTTT. Protein sequence: CASSITGDTEAFF.

The CDR3 region is CASKQGSSYNEQFF. The CDR3 nucleotides are TGTGCCAGCAAACAGGGAAGCTCCTACAATGAGCAGTTCTTC. J is TRBJ2-1 and V is TRBV6-5; a possible D gene is TRBD1 (6 bases). The CDR3 runs to 14 residues. Germline V CDR1 and CDR2: MNHEY, SVGAGI. The V end lost 7 bases, the J end lost 0 bases, and 10 bases lay between the germline ends.

This chain uses TRBV19 with TRBJ2-5; tentative D call: TRBD1 (5 bases). The germline CDR1 and CDR2 sequences are LNHDA and SQIVND (reference sequence). This CDR3 is built from 14 residues. Trimming took off 6 bases at V and 3 bases at J, with 14 bases between the two ends. CDR3 region: CASSRAPLEETQYF. The DNA for the CDR3 is TGTGCCAGTAGCAGGGCCCCCCTCGAAGAGACCCAGTACTTC.

The chain recombines TRBV4-2 with TRBJ2-1, with 11 bases that match TRBD2. The germline gives CDR1 LGHNA, CDR2 YNFKEQ. The CDR3 has 15 amino acids. The V gene end was trimmed by 2 bases and the J gene end by 8 bases; junction bases not matched to a gene: 5. CDR3 coding DNA: TGTGCCAGCAGCCAACTAGCGGGAGGAATCGATGAGCAGTTCTTC. It encodes CASSQLAGGIDEQFF.

The chain employs TRBV2 and TRBJ2-7; 8 nucleotides agree with TRBD1. This CDR3 is 14 amino acids long. Germline trimming cut 7 bases from V and 4 bases from J; bases unmatched to any gene: 9. CDR1 and CDR2 (germline): SNHLY, FYNNEI. CDR3 sequence: CASKRQGTPYEQYF. As DNA, the CDR3 is TGTGCCAGCAAAAGACAGGGGACACCATACGAGCAGTACTTC.

The chain couples TRBV10-2 to TRBJ1-5, with TRBD1 identical over 9 bases. The CDR3 has 16 residues. In germline, CDR1 is WSHSY, CDR2 SAAADI. The V and J ends lost 1 base and 2 bases, in that order; junction bases with no gene match: 3. The CDR3 bases are TGCGCCAGCAGTGAGTTCACAGGGGGCGGCAATCAGCCCCAGCATTTT. It translates to CASSEFTGGGNQPQHF.

The rearrangement uses TRBV27 and TRBJ2-7; TRBD1 aligns across 10 bases. Germline CDR1 MNHEY, CDR2 SMNVEV (reference sequence). The CDR3 extends over 14 amino acids. The V and J ends lost 7 bases and 2 bases, in that order; junction bases with no gene match: 5. The CDR3 nucleotides are TGTGCCAGCACGCGCGGGACAGGGGCCTACGAGCAGTACTTC. The encoded protein is CASTRGTGAYEQYF.

The chain is built from TRBV28 and TRBJ1-6; D gene unclear. In germline, CDR1 is MDHEN, CDR2 SYDVKM. The V gene lost 3 bases and the J gene lost 7 bases, with 10 bases spanning the gap. The CDR3 covers 14 residues. The CDR3 sequence is CASSFGVTNSPLHF. For the CDR3, the DNA is TGTGCCAGCAGTTTCGGCGTGACAAATTCACCCCTCCACTTT.

In this sample, this clone turned up once. The V and J genes are TRBV5-1 and TRBJ2-3; 9 nucleotides agree with TRBD2. With V trimmed by 0 bases and J by 3 bases, 11 bases remained unmatched. Germline loops: CDR1 SGHRS, CDR2 YFSETQ. This CDR3 has 18 residues. The chain's CDR3 is CASSLGLAGPRATDTQYF. In DNA, the CDR3 is TGCGCCAGCAGCTTGGGGCTAGCGGGACCCAGAGCGACAGATACGCAGTATTTT.

The chain has TRBV6-1 and TRBJ1-2; D uncertain. Trimming cost V 3 bases and J 1 base, with 15 bases left between them. Germline CDR1 reads MNHNS; CDR2 reads SASEGT. The CDR3 consists of 16 residues. The CDR3 reads CASSDQSRTVNYGYTF. The CDR3 bases are TGTGCCAGCAGTGATCAATCGAGGACTGTTAACTATGGCTACACCTTC.

J is TRBJ2-7 and V is TRBV19, with 10 bases matching TRBD1. The junction had 2 bases not matched to a gene; V was cut back by 4 bases and J by 5 bases. This CDR3 region has 13 residues. The germline V gene encodes CDR1 LNHDA and CDR2 SQIVND (reference sequence). CDR3 amino acids: CASSRDRGDEQYF. The CDR3 nucleotides read TGTGCCAGTAGTAGGGACAGGGGCGACGAGCAGTACTTC.

The chain has TRBV6-1 and TRBJ2-2; D not resolved. The CDR3 totals 15 residues. The germline gives CDR1 MNHNS, CDR2 SASEGT. V shed 0 bases and J shed 4 bases, with 9 bases lying between them. The CDR3: CASSEAIRLTGELFF. DNA of the CDR3: TGTGCCAGCAGTGAAGCGATCAGACTCACCGGGGAGCTGTTTTTT.

The chain combines TRBV18 with TRBJ2-2, with 7 bases matching TRBD2. The V segment lost 3 bases and the J segment 0 bases; nucleotides outside the gene matches: 1. The CDR3 runs to 15 residues. CDR1 and CDR2 from the germline V gene are KGHSH and LQKENI. CDR3 loop: CASSPGLTNTGELFF. The DNA for the CDR3 is TGTGCCAGCTCACCGGGACTAACGAACACCGGGGAGCTGTTTTTT.

This sequence joins TRBV2 and TRBJ2-1; 10 bases line up with TRBD1. This CDR3 spans 17 amino acids. Unmatched junction bases numbered 14, after V lost 6 bases and J lost 6 bases. Germline values: CDR1 SNHLY, CDR2 FYNNEI. As DNA, the CDR3 is TGTGCCAGCAGGAAGGGGAGAGACAGGGGGCTTATCAATGAGCAGTTCTTC. This codes for CASRKGRDRGLINEQFF.

V gene TRBV28 combines with J gene TRBJ1-2; 8 bases fit TRBD1. Germline V gene sequence: CDR1 MDHEN, CDR2 SYDVKM. Trimming removed 5 bases from V and 0 bases from J; junction bases left unmatched: 8. The CDR3 sequence is 16 residues long. The DNA of the CDR3 is TGTGCCAGCAGTCCCCGGCCGACAGGGGCTAACTATGGCTACACCTTC. This codes for CASSPRPTGANYGYTF.

This chain uses TRBV10-3 with TRBJ2-1; unclear D gene. V was clipped by 6 bases and J by 8 bases, with 26 bases between them. This CDR3 region has 17 residues. Germline-derived CDR1 and CDR2 are ENHRY and SYGVKD. The CDR3 protein is CAISLKRVLSPLHEQFF. DNA of the CDR3: TGTGCCATCAGCCTGAAACGGGTCTTGTCCCCTCTCCATGAGCAGTTCTTC.

This chain connects TRBV29-1 to TRBJ2-7, with 7 bases lining up with TRBD1. The CDR3 consists of 13 residues. The V gene's germline CDR1 is SQVTM and CDR2 ANQGSEA. V trimming: 7 bases; J trimming: 4 bases; junction bases outside the gene matches: 10. CDR3 sequence (DNA): TGCAGCGCCCGGAGGCCAGGGGGTTACGAGCAGTACTTC. As protein: CSARRPGGYEQYF.

Of note for this clone: This CDR3 is also generated by other DNA sequences in the sample. The CDR3 DNA reads as TGTGCCAGCAGCTTAGCGGGAGGTGAGCAGTTCTTC. Amino acid sequence: CASSLAGGEQFF. The chain carries TRBV7-7 and TRBJ2-1, with a possible D match to TRBD2 (6 bases). Germline CDR1 reads SSHAT; CDR2 reads FNYEAQ (reference sequence). The CDR3 loop spans 12 amino acids. With 0 bases removed from V and 9 bases from J, the gap between germline ends came to 6 bases.

V is TRBV28 and J is TRBJ2-1, with TRBD1 identical over 10 bases. This CDR3 contains 14 residues. The trim removed 10 bases at V and 2 bases at J, leaving 5 bases unmatched. CDR1 is MDHEN, CDR2 SYDVKM, per germline. CDR3: CATTGTGAYNEQFF. Written as DNA, the CDR3 is TGTGCCACGACCGGGACAGGGGCCTACAATGAGCAGTTCTTC.

The chain links TRBV19 to TRBJ1-5, with 12 bases identical to TRBD1. The germline V gene encodes CDR1 LNHDA and CDR2 SQIVND (reference sequence). V was pared by 3 bases and J by 2 bases, with 2 bases of the junction left unmatched. The length of the CDR3 is 16 residues. CDR3 sequence (DNA): TGTGCCAGTAGTATGGGACAGGGGGCTGGCAATCAGCCCCAGCATTTT. Translated, it gives CASSMGQGAGNQPQHF.

CDR3 DNA: TGTGCCAGCAGCTTCGCGTGGGGGACAGGGGGTGATGGCTACACCTTC. It is translated as CASSFAWGTGGDGYTF. The gene calls are TRBV11-2 and TRBJ1-2, with 11 bases fitting TRBD1. Per germline, CDR1 SGHAT and CDR2 FQNNGV. Losses at the gene ends were 3 bases for V and 6 bases for J; bases not matched to a gene: 9. The CDR3 contains 16 residues.

This chain links TRBV27 with TRBJ2-1; 13 bases line up with TRBD2. Per the germline V gene, CDR1 is MNHEY and CDR2 is SMNVEV (reference sequence). The CDR3 contains 16 residues. V dropped 5 bases and J dropped 5; count of bases not matched to a gene: 6. Written as DNA, the CDR3 is TGTGCCAGCAGTCTCATCGGGACTAGCGGGAACAATGAGCAGTTCTTC. It translates to CASSLIGTSGNNEQFF.